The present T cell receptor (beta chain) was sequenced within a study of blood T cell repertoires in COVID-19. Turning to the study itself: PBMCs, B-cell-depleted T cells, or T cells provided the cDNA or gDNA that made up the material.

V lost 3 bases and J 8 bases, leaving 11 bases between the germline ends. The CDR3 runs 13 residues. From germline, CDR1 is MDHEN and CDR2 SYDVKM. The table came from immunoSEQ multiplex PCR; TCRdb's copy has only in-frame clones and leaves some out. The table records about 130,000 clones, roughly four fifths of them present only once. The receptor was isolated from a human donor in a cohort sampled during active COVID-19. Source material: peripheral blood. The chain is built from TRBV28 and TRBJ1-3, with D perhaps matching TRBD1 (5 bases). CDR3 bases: TGTGCCAGCAGTTTCGCCAGGGTGGACACCATATATTTT. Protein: CASSFARVDTIYF.